These 27 T cell receptor beta chains share one sample of origin, sequenced in a study of beta chain features in type 1 diabetes. Expressed TCRB transcripts were sequenced because the entire RNA isolate underwent reverse transcription. TCRdb's copy holds only in-frame clones and misses some; the assay was immunoSEQ multiplex PCR. The sample comprises under 250,000 clones, roughly an eighth of which are singletons, and 0.025% to 0.03% rests with the top ten. The sequenced material came from naive CD4+ T cells from blood. The receptor source for this set is a woman in her thirties or forties in good health.

This clone was observed a handful of times. The chain uses TRBV5-1 and TRBJ2-4; 9 bases line up with TRBD1. The germline V gene has CDR1 SGHRS and CDR2 YFSETQ. This CDR3 has 15 residues. Trimming removed 4 bases from V and 5 bases from J; junction bases left unmatched: 7. CDR3 nucleotide sequence: TGCGCCAGCAGCAAAACAGGGGGCCGGGAAAACATTCAGTACTTC. Translated: CASSKTGGRENIQYF. The full variable domain, rest sourced from reference TRBV5-1 and TRBJ2-4, is KAGVTQTPRYLIKTRGQQVTLSCSPISGHRSVSWYQQTPGQGLQFLFEYFSETQRNKGNFPGRFSGRQFSNSRSEMNVSTLELGDSALYLCASSKTGGRENIQYFGAGTRLSVL.

The J gene is TRBJ1-4, the V gene TRBV29-1; D remains ambiguous. The CDR3 extends over 12 amino acids. V dropped 4 bases and J dropped 11 bases, with 14 bases sitting between them. Germline assignment: CDR1 SQVTM and CDR2 ANQGSEA. In DNA, the CDR3 is TGCAGCGTTGGAATGACTGTTGACAAACTGTTTTTT. Translation: CSVGMTVDKLFF.

This clone has only a few counts. This chain uses TRBV9 with TRBJ2-7, with D perhaps TRBD2 (5 bases). This CDR3 contains 12 residues. Trimming pared 0 bases from V and 5 bases from J, leaving 6 bases between. Germline V CDR1 and CDR2: SGDLS, YYNGEE. This CDR3 reads CASSVGGNEQYF. In nucleotides, the CDR3 is TGTGCCAGCAGCGTAGGAGGGAACGAGCAGTACTTC.

The chain couples TRBV5-1 to TRBJ1-6, with TRBD1 as a possible D gene (6 bases). The V gene lost 0 bases and the J gene lost 10 bases, with 14 bases spanning the gap. This CDR3 spans 15 amino acids. Germline V CDR1 and CDR2: SGHRS, YFSETQ. CDR3 amino acids: CASSLEGHPGSPLHF. The CDR3 region has the DNA TGCGCCAGCAGCTTGGAGGGACACCCCGGGTCACCCCTCCACTTT.

This clone was found a few times. V is TRBV5-1 and J is TRBJ2-1; perhaps TRBD1 as D (5 bases). The length of the CDR3 is 15 residues. CDR1 and CDR2 from the germline V gene are SGHRS and YFSETQ. Trimming shortened V by 4 bases and J by 2 bases, and 13 bases separated the two germline ends. In nucleotides, the CDR3 is TGCGCCAGCAGCGGGGCGGACCCGGCCTACAATGAGCAGTTCTTC. It specifies CASSGADPAYNEQFF.

This clone was recorded once. The sample holds other DNA sequences that translate to the same CDR3. The chain employs TRBV19 and TRBJ2-5; 13 bases agree with TRBD2. The CDR3 covers 14 residues. Germline loops: CDR1 LNHDA, CDR2 SQIVND (reference sequence). J lost 3 bases, V lost 6 bases, and 1 base had no gene match. Here the CDR3 reads CASRGLAGEETQYF. CDR3 bases: TGTGCCAGTAGAGGACTAGCGGGGGAAGAGACCCAGTACTTC.

The genes are TRBV5-6 and TRBJ1-1; 7 nucleotides agree with TRBD1. The CDR3 spans 13 residues. The germline V gene encodes CDR1 SGHDT and CDR2 YYEEEE. Unmatched junction bases numbered 7, after V lost 6 bases and J lost 5 bases. The CDR3 reads CASINRGRTEAFF. DNA of the CDR3: TGTGCCAGCATTAACAGGGGACGAACTGAAGCTTTCTTT.

Only a few counts were recorded for this clone. In DNA, the CDR3 is TGTGCCAGCAGCGTAAGCGGGACTTCGACGAGCACTGAAGCTTTCTTT. Protein sequence: CASSVSGTSTSTEAFF. V gene TRBV9 combines with J gene TRBJ1-1; tentatively, D is TRBD1 (5 bases). The CDR3 is 16 amino acids. Trimming pared 1 base from V and 4 bases from J, leaving 17 bases between. The germline V gene has CDR1 SGDLS and CDR2 YYNGEE.

This rearrangement joins TRBV6-5 to TRBJ2-5; 12 bases are shared with TRBD1. The CDR3 consists of 16 residues. Trimming took 0 bases from V and 5 from J; bases not matched to a gene: 4. Germline V CDR1 and CDR2: MNHEY, SVGAGI. As DNA, the CDR3 is TGTGCCAGCAGTTACTCCGGGACAGGGGGCTGGGAGACCCAGTACTTC. This encodes CASSYSGTGGWETQYF.

In its sample, this clone was seen a few times. The genes are TRBV5-1 and TRBJ2-3, with D tentatively TRBD2 (5 bases). Germline V CDR1 and CDR2: SGHRS, YFSETQ. Between the trimmed V and J ends, which lost 2 bases and 4 bases, there was a span of 14 bases. This CDR3 region has 15 residues. CDR3 in amino acids: CASSFYLADSDTQYF. CDR3 coding DNA: TGCGCCAGCAGCTTCTACTTGGCGGACTCAGATACGCAGTATTTT.

This clone has just a few counts. CDR3 sequence reads: CASSWWTSGVQETQYF. The CDR3 coding sequence is TGTGCCAGCAGCTGGTGGACTAGCGGGGTTCAAGAGACCCAGTACTTC. The chain is built from TRBV5-6 and TRBJ2-5; 12 bases fit TRBD2. V shed 3 bases, J shed 2 bases, and the junction held 5 bases outside the gene matches. The CDR3 consists of 16 residues. Germline CDR1 reads SGHDT; CDR2 reads YYEEEE.

V usage is TRBV11-2 and J usage is TRBJ2-5; 11 nucleotides line up with TRBD1. Germline trimming cut 2 bases from V and 5 bases from J; bases unmatched to any gene: 4. The CDR3 contains 15 residues. Germline assignment: CDR1 SGHAT and CDR2 FQNNGV. The DNA of the CDR3 is TGTGCCAGCAGCTTAAGGACAGGGGGCGGGGAGACCCAGTACTTC. Amino acids: CASSLRTGGGETQYF.

This clone has a handful of counts. V usage is TRBV6-1 and J usage is TRBJ2-7, with D uncertain. There are 16 residues in the CDR3. Trimming stripped 1 base from V and 2 bases from J, with 15 bases between. Germline V lookup: CDR1 MNHNS, CDR2 SASEGT. CDR3 amino acids: CASSEGIGRFTYEQYF. Written as DNA, the CDR3 is TGTGCCAGCAGTGAAGGGATAGGCAGGTTCACCTACGAGCAGTACTTC.

This sequence joins TRBV7-2 and TRBJ2-5; 9 nucleotides line up with TRBD2. V was clipped by 5 bases and J by 4 bases; unmatched bases: 8. This CDR3 has 15 amino acids. Germline-derived CDR1 and CDR2 are SGHTA and FQGNSA. Here the CDR3 reads CASSPRLAEIETQYF. Written as DNA, the CDR3 is TGTGCCAGCAGCCCCCGACTAGCGGAGATAGAGACCCAGTACTTC.

The genes are TRBV2 and TRBJ2-1, with 8 bases that match TRBD2. This CDR3 has 13 residues. CDR1 SNHLY and CDR2 FYNNEI come from the germline V gene. The ends lost 10 bases at V and 9 bases at J; junction bases unmatched: 11. The CDR3 DNA follows: TGTGCCACCGATTCCCGGGGGGGCAGTGAGCAGTTCTTC. Translation: CATDSRGGSEQFF.

The chain is built from TRBV5-1 and TRBJ1-2, with 7 bases aligning to TRBD1. This CDR3 is 14 amino acids long. Trimming at V came to 1 base and at J to 7 bases, leaving 7 bases not matched to a gene. Germline V gene lookup returns CDR1 SGHRS and CDR2 YFSETQ. Written as DNA, the CDR3 is TGCGCCAGCAGCTTGCCGGGACAGCATTCTGGCTACACCTTC. The encoded protein is CASSLPGQHSGYTF.

The V and J genes are TRBV4-1 and TRBJ2-7, with D tentatively TRBD2 (5 bases). This CDR3 is 14 amino acids long. Between the trimmed V and J ends, which lost 3 bases and 2 bases, there was a span of 11 bases. Germline values: CDR1 MGHRA, CDR2 YSYEKL. DNA of the CDR3: TGCGCCAGCAGCCAGGAGGACGGGACCTACGAGCAGTACTTC. This sequence encodes CASSQEDGTYEQYF.

The chain couples TRBV11-2 to TRBJ1-6; TRBD1 is a possible D gene (6 bases). The CDR3 covers 15 residues. Germline V gene sequence: CDR1 SGHAT, CDR2 FQNNGV. V was shortened by 7 bases and J by 4 bases, with 14 bases between the two germline ends. CDR3 protein: CASTPGQSYNSPLHF. The CDR3 DNA reads as TGTGCCAGCACCCCCGGACAGTCTTATAATTCACCCCTCCACTTT.

The sample holds a few counts of this clone. The chain recombines TRBV11-3 with TRBJ2-3, with 9 bases that match TRBD1. With V trimmed by 5 bases and J by 9 bases, 9 bases remained unmatched. Germline V CDR1 and CDR2: SGHNT, YENEEA. This CDR3 has 14 amino acids. The CDR3, as DNA: TGTGCCAGCAGCGGGAGGGACAGGGATGGGACGCAGTATTTT. Encoded protein: CASSGRDRDGTQYF.

The sample holds a few counts of this clone. The chain is built from TRBV18 and TRBJ2-1, with 9 positions matching TRBD2. Germline V gene lookup returns CDR1 KGHSH and CDR2 LQKENI. After removal of 3 bases from V and 0 bases from J, the junction contained 6 bases not matched to a gene. The CDR3 runs 17 residues. Here the CDR3 DNA reads TGTGCCAGCTCACCTTGGATAGCGGGGGACTCCTACAATGAGCAGTTCTTC. As protein: CASSPWIAGDSYNEQFF.

The chain joins TRBV6-1 to TRBJ1-6, with unresolved D. The germline V gene has CDR1 MNHNS and CDR2 SASEGT. Trimming left V 2 bases short and J 6 bases short, with 8 bases between. The CDR3 loop spans 14 amino acids. CDR3 sequence reads: CASSEYTANSPLHF. The CDR3 bases are TGTGCCAGCAGTGAATACACAGCTAATTCACCCCTCCACTTT.

This chain joins TRBV10-2 and TRBJ1-3, with 7 bases lining up with TRBD1. The CDR3 is 14 amino acids. Germline CDR1 reads WSHSY; CDR2 reads SAAADI. J was trimmed by 7 bases and V by 3 bases; bases with no gene match: 6. CDR3 in amino acids: CASSEGGGRNTIYF. CDR3 bases: TGCGCCAGCAGTGAAGGGGGCGGTAGGAACACCATATATTTT.

This clone was recorded many times. This chain links TRBV28 with TRBJ2-7, with TRBD1 as a possible D gene (5 bases). From germline, CDR1 is MDHEN and CDR2 SYDVKM. V lost 7 bases and J 0 bases, leaving 10 bases between the germline ends. The CDR3 is 13 amino acids. Here the CDR3 reads CASIPGSSYEQYF. The CDR3 nucleotides read TGTGCCAGCATCCCAGGGTCCTCCTACGAGCAGTACTTC.

In this sample, this clone turned up a few times. The chain is built from TRBV7-9 and TRBJ1-1; no clear D. V lost 4 bases and J lost 1, with 10 bases in between. CDR1 SEHNR and CDR2 FQNEAQ come from the germline V gene (reference sequence). The length of the CDR3 is 14 residues. The CDR3 sequence: CASSSLLGNTEAFF. The DNA of the CDR3 is TGTGCCAGCAGCTCCCTCCTAGGGAACACTGAAGCTTTCTTT.

This chain connects TRBV10-3 to TRBJ1-2, with 8 bases aligning to TRBD1. CDR1 and CDR2 from the germline V gene are ENHRY and SYGVKD. The CDR3 sequence is 14 residues long. V shed 10 bases, J shed 0 bases, and the junction held 7 bases outside the gene matches. The CDR3 nucleotides read TGTGCCACCGCGAAACAGGGGGCTAACTATGGCTACACCTTC. Translation: CATAKQGANYGYTF.

This clone has more than one count but fewer than ten. This CDR3 is also generated by other DNA sequences in the sample. The chain is built from TRBV18 and TRBJ1-5; 10 nucleotides agree with TRBD1. CDR1 and CDR2 (germline): KGHSH, LQKENI. This CDR3 is built from 14 residues. V trimming: 3 bases; J trimming: 5 bases; junction bases outside the gene matches: 1. CDR3 sequence: CASSPGTGDQPQHF. The CDR3 bases are TGTGCCAGCTCACCTGGGACAGGGGATCAGCCCCAGCATTTT.

In its sample, this clone was seen a few times. CDR3: CASSPRTGFSTDTQYF. The CDR3 nucleotides are TGTGCCAGCTCACCACGGACAGGGTTTAGCACAGATACGCAGTATTTT. The chain carries TRBV18 and TRBJ2-3, with 8 nucleotides matching TRBD1. CDR1 is KGHSH and CDR2 is LQKENI in the germline V gene. Trimming cost V 1 base and J 0 bases; bases outside gene matches: 3. The CDR3 has 16 residues.